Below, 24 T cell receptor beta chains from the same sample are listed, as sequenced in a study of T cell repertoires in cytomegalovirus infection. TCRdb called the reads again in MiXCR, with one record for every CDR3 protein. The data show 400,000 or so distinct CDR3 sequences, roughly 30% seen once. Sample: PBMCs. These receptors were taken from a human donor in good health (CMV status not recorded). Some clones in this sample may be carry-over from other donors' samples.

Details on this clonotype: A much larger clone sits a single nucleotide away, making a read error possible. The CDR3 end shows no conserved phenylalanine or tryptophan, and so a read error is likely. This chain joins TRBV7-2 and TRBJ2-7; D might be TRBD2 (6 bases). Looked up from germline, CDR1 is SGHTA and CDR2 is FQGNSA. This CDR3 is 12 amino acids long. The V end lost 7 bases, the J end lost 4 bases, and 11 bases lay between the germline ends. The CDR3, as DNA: TGTGCCAGCAACAACCGGGGGTACGAGCAGTACTTA. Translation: CASNNRGYEQYL.

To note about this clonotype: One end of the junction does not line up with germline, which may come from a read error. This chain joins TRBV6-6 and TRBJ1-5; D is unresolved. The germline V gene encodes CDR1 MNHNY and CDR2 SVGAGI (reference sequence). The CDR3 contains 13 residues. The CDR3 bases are TGTGCCGGCAGTGGTACCTACAATCAGCCCCAGCATTTT. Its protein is CAGSGTYNQPQHF.

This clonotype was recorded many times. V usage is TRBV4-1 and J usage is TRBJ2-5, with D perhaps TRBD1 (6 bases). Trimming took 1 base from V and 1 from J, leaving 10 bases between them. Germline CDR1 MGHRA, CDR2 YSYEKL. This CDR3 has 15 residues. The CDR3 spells CASSQVDSIQETQYF. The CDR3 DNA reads TGCGCCAGCAGCCAAGTGGACAGCATCCAAGAGACCCAGTACTTC.

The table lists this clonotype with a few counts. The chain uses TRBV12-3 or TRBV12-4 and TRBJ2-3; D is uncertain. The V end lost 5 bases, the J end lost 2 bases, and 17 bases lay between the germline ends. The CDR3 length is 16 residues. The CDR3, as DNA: TGTGCCAGCAGTAGGCCGGACCGACGCGACACAGATACGCAGTATTTT. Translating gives CASSRPDRRDTDTQYF.

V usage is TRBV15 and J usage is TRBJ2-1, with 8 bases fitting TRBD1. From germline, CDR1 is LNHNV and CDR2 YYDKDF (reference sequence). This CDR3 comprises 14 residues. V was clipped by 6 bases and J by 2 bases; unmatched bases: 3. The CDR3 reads CATRDRAAYNEQFF. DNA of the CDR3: TGTGCCACCAGGGACAGGGCAGCCTACAATGAGCAGTTCTTC.

The CDR3 region has the DNA TGTGCCAGCAGCCGGACTAGCGGGGGGGCCTTTCCCTACGAGCAGTACTTC. Translated: CASSRTSGGAFPYEQYF. The V call is TRBV3-1, the J call TRBJ2-7; 15 bases line up with TRBD2. The V and J ends lost 4 bases and 2 bases, in that order; junction bases with no gene match: 6. Germline V CDR1 and CDR2: LGHDT, YNNKEL (reference sequence). The CDR3 spans 17 residues.

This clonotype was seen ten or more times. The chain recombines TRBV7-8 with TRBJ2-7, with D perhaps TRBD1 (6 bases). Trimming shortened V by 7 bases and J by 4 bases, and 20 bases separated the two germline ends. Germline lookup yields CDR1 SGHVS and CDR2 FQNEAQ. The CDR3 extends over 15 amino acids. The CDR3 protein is CASIPDRLGRYEQYF. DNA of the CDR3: TGTGCCAGCATACCAGACAGGCTCGGTAGATACGAGCAGTACTTC.

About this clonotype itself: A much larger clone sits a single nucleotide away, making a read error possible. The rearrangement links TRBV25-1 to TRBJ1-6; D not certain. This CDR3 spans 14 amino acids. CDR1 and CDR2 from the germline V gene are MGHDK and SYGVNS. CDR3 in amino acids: CASSLSSYNSPRHF. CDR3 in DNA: TGTGCCAGCTCGCTGAGCTCCTATAATTCACCCCGCCACTTT.

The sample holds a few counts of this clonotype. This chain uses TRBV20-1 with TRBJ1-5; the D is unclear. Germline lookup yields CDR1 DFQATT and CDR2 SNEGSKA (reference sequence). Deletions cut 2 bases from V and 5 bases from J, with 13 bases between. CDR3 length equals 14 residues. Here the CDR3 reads CSARSPRAHQPQHF. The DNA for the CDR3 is TGCAGTGCTAGATCACCAAGAGCTCATCAGCCCCAGCATTTT.

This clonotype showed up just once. CDR3 in amino acids: CSAREEGMIFDYRNTIYF. CDR3 bases: TGCAGTGCTAGAGAGGAGGGGATGATTTTTGATTACAGAAACACCATATATTTT. V gene TRBV20-1 combines with J gene TRBJ1-3, with TRBD1 as a possible D gene (5 bases). The CDR3 totals 18 residues. Germline CDR1 DFQATT, CDR2 SNEGSKA (reference sequence). V lost 0 bases and J lost 5, with 23 bases in between.

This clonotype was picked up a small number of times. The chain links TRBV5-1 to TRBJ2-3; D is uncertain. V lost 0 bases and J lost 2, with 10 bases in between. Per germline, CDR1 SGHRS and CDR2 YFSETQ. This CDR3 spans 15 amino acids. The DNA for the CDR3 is TGCGCCAGCAGCTTGGGAATAATCTCCACAGATACGCAGTATTTT. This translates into CASSLGIISTDTQYF. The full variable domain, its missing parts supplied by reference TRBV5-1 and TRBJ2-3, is KAGVTQTPRYLIKTRGQQVTLSCSPISGHRSVSWYQQTPGQGLQFLFEYFSETQRNKGNFPGRFSGRQFSNSRSEMNVSTLELGDSALYLCASSLGIISTDTQYFGPGTRLTVL.

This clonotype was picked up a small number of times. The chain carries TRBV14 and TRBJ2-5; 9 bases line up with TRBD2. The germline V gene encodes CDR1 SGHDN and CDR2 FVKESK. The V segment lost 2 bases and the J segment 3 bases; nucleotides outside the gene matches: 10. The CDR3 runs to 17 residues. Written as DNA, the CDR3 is TGTGCCAGCAGCCAAACCGCCGGGCTAGCGGGGAAAGAGACCCAGTACTTC. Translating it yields CASSQTAGLAGKETQYF.

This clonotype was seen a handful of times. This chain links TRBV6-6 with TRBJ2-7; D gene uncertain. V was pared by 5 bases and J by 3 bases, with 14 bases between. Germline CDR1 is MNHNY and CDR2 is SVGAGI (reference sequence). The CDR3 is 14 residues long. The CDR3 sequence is CASSDGARSYEQYF. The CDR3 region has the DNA TGTGCCAGCAGTGACGGAGCCCGAAGCTACGAGCAGTACTTC.

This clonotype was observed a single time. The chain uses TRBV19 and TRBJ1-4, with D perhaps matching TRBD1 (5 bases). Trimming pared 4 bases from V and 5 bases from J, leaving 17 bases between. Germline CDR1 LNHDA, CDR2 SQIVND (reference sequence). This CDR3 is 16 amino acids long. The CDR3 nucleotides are TGTGCCAGTAGTACCTCCCTCTGGGGCGGAAATGAAAAACTGTTTTTT. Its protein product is CASSTSLWGGNEKLFF.

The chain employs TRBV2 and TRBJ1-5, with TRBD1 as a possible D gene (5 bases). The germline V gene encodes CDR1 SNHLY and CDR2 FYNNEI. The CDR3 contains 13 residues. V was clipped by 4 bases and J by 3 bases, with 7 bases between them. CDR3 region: CASSAGINQPQHF. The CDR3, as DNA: TGTGCCAGCAGTGCAGGGATCAATCAGCCCCAGCATTTT. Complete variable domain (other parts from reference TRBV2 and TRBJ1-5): EPEVTQTPSHQVTQMGQEVILRCVPISNHLYFYWYRQILGQKVEFLVSFYNNEISEKSEIFDDQFSVERPDGSNFTLKIRSTKLEDSAMYFCASSAGINQPQHFGDGTRLSIL.

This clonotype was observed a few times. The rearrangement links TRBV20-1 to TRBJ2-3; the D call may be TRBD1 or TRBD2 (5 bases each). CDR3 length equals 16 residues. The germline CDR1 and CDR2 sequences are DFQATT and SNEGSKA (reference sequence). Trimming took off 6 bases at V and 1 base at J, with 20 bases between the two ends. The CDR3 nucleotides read TGCAGTGCCGAGGGGCTAACGGGGCTCGGCACAGATACGCAGTATTTT. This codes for CSAEGLTGLGTDTQYF.

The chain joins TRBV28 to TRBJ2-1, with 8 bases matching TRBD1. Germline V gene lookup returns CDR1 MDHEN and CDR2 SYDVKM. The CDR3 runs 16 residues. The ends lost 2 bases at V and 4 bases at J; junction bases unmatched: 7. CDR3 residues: CASSLQGARKYNEQFF. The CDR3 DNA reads TGTGCCAGCAGTTTACAGGGGGCGCGGAAATACAATGAGCAGTTCTTC.

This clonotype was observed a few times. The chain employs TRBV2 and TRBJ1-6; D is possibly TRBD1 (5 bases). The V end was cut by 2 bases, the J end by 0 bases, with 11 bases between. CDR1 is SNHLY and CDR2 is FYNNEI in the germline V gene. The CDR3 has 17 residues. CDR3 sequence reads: CASSERDLSSYNSPLHF. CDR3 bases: TGTGCCAGCAGTGAAAGGGACCTGAGCTCCTATAATTCACCCCTCCACTTT. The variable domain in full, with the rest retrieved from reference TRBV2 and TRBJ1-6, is EPEVTQTPSHQVTQMGQEVILRCVPISNHLYFYWYRQILGQKVEFLVSFYNNEISEKSEIFDDQFSVERPDGSNFTLKIRSTKLEDSAMYFCASSERDLSSYNSPLHFGNGTRLTVT.

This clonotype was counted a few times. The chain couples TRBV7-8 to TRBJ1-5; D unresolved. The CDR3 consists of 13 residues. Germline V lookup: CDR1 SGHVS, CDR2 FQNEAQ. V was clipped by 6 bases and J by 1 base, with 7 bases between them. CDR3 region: CASRVDSNQPQHF. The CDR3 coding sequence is TGTGCCAGCAGGGTGGACAGCAATCAGCCCCAGCATTTT. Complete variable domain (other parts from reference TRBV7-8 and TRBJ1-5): GAGVSQSPRYKVAKRGQDVALRCDPISGHVSLFWYQQALGQGPEFLTYFQNEAQLDKSGLPSDRFFAERPEGSVSTLKIQRTQQEDSAVYLCASRVDSNQPQHFGDGTRLSIL.

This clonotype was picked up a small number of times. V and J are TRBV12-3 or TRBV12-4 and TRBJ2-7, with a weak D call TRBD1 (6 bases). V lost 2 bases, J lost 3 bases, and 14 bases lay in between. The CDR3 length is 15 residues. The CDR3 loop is CASSLLATGSYEQYF. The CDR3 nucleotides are TGTGCCAGCAGTTTACTCGCGACAGGTAGCTACGAGCAGTACTTC.

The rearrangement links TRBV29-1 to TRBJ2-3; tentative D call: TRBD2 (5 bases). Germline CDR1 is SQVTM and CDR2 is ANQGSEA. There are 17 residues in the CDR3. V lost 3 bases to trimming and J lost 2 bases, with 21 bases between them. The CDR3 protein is CSVDGVEVEGPTDTQYF. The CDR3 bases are TGCAGCGTTGATGGGGTAGAGGTAGAGGGCCCCACAGATACGCAGTATTTT.

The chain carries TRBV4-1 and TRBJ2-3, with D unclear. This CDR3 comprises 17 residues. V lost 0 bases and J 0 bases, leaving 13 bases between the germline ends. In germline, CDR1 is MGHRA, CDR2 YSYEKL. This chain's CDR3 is CASSQDLGKASTDTQYF. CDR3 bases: TGCGCCAGCAGCCAAGATCTTGGCAAAGCTAGCACAGATACGCAGTATTTT.

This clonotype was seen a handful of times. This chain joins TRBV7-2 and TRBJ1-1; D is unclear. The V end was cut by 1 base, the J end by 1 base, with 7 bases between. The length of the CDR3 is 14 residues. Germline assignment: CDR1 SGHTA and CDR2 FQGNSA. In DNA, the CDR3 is TGTGCCAGCAGCTTAGTTCGGAAGAACACTGAAGCTTTCTTT. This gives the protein CASSLVRKNTEAFF.

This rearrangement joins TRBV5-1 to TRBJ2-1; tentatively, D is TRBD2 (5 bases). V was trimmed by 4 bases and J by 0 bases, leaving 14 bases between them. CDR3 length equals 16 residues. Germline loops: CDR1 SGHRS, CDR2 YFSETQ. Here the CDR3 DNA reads TGCGCCAGCAGCATTAGCGTCGATAGCTCCTACAATGAGCAGTTCTTC. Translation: CASSISVDSSYNEQFF. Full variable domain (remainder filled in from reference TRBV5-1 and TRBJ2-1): KAGVTQTPRYLIKTRGQQVTLSCSPISGHRSVSWYQQTPGQGLQFLFEYFSETQRNKGNFPGRFSGRQFSNSRSEMNVSTLELGDSALYLCASSISVDSSYNEQFFGPGTRLTVL.